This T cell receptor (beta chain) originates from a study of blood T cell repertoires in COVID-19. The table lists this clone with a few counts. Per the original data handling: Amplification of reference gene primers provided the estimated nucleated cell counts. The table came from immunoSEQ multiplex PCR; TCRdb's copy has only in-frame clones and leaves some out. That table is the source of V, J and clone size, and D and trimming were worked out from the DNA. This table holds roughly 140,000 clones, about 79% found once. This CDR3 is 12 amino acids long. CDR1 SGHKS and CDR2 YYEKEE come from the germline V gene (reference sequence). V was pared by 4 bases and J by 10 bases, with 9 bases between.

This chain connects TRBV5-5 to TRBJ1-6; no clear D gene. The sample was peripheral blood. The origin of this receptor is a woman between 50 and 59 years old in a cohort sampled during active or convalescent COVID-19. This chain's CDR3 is CASSMNRSPLHF. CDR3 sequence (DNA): TGTGCCAGCAGCATGAATAGATCACCCCTCCACTTT.